Below are 26 T cell receptor beta chains sequenced from a single sample in a study of T cell changes during pregnancy in multiple sclerosis. Sequencing was performed with immunoSEQ multiplex PCR; in TCRdb, only in-frame clones are kept and a portion is missing. This repertoire shows tens of thousands of clones, 75% to 95% found once; its top ten account for around 1%. The material sequenced was peripheral blood, taken before pregnancy. These receptors originate from a female donor with multiple sclerosis, enrolled in a pregnancy study.

The V and J genes are TRBV27 and TRBJ2-3; TRBD2 might be the D (5 bases). V lost 3 bases and J 3 bases, leaving 10 bases between the germline ends. Germline lookup yields CDR1 MNHEY and CDR2 SMNVEV (reference sequence). This CDR3 is built from 14 residues. CDR3 sequence reads: CASSLGADTDTQYF. As DNA, the CDR3 is TGTGCCAGCAGTTTGGGAGCGGATACAGATACGCAGTATTTT.

The chain links TRBV30 to TRBJ2-3; TRBD1 might be the D (6 bases). CDR3 length: 12 residues. Trimming took off 4 bases at V and 9 bases at J, with 14 bases between the two ends. CDR1 is GTSNPN, CDR2 SVGIG, per germline (reference sequence). As DNA, the CDR3 is TGTGCCTGGATGACAGGACCCTACACGCAGTATTTT. Its protein product is CAWMTGPYTQYF.

V usage is TRBV25-1 and J usage is TRBJ2-2; D perhaps matches TRBD1 (6 bases). Germline CDR1 reads MGHDK; CDR2 reads SYGVNS. This CDR3 comprises 15 residues. The V end was cut by 6 bases, the J end by 4 bases, with 15 bases between. The CDR3 DNA is TGTGCCAGCAGCTGGGGACACATCTCCACCGGGGAGCTGTTTTTT. Translated: CASSWGHISTGELFF. Supplemented by reference TRBV25-1 and TRBJ2-2, the full variable domain reads EADIYQTPRYLVIGTGKKITLECSQTMGHDKMYWYQQDPGMELHLIHYSYGVNSTEKGDLSSESTVSRIRTEHFPLTLESARPSHTSQYLCASSWGHISTGELFFGEGSRLTVL.

This chain uses TRBV6-6 with TRBJ1-5, with 8 bases aligning to TRBD1. V dropped 2 bases and J dropped 5; count of bases not matched to a gene: 8. Germline CDR1 MNHNY, CDR2 SVGAGI (reference sequence). The CDR3 extends over 16 amino acids. The CDR3 DNA reads TGTGCCAGCAGTTACGTGGTGACAGGGGTGGATCAGCCCCAGCATTTT. Translated, it gives CASSYVVTGVDQPQHF.

The rearrangement uses TRBV7-6 and TRBJ2-7; TRBD2 might be the D (6 bases). The CDR3 runs 14 residues. Germline loops: CDR1 SGHVS, CDR2 FNYEAQ. The ends were cut back, 5 bases at V and 3 bases at J, with 14 bases in the middle. For the CDR3, the DNA is TGTGCCAGCAGCCTTCGCGGGGAGTACTACGAGCAGTACTTC. Translating gives CASSLRGEYYEQYF.

The chain couples TRBV6-6 to TRBJ2-7; a weak D match, TRBD2 (5 bases). Trimming left V 6 bases short and J 2 bases short, with 20 bases between. Germline values: CDR1 MNHNY, CDR2 SVGAGI (reference sequence). The CDR3 sequence is 16 residues long. CDR3 DNA: TGTGCCAGCAGCTCATTTGCCTCAGCGGTTACCTACGAGCAGTACTTC. This sequence encodes CASSSFASAVTYEQYF.

This chain uses TRBV4-2 with TRBJ2-5; D unresolved. The CDR3 runs to 16 residues. The ends were cut back, 0 bases at V and 3 bases at J, with 14 bases in the middle. Germline V lookup: CDR1 LGHNA, CDR2 YNFKEQ. The CDR3 region is CASSQEAGQMEETQYF. The CDR3 coding sequence is TGTGCCAGCAGCCAAGAGGCTGGGCAGATGGAAGAGACCCAGTACTTC.

The chain has TRBV27 and TRBJ2-3, with TRBD1 identical over 9 bases. CDR1 MNHEY and CDR2 SMNVEV come from the germline V gene (reference sequence). V lost 3 bases, J lost 3 bases, and 1 base stayed unmatched. CDR3 length: 14 amino acids. CDR3 protein: CASSLGQGTDTQYF. The CDR3, as DNA: TGTGCCAGCAGTTTGGGACAGGGTACAGATACGCAGTATTTT.

This clone appeared once. The J gene is TRBJ2-2, the V gene TRBV2; 10 positions agree with TRBD1. Germline CDR1 SNHLY, CDR2 FYNNEI. The V gene end was trimmed by 6 bases and the J gene end by 7 bases; junction bases not matched to a gene: 5. This CDR3 spans 14 amino acids. CDR3 nucleotides: TGTGCCAGCAGCGAGGACAGGGGGGGCGGGGAGCTGTTTTTT. This codes for CASSEDRGGGELFF.

The chain joins TRBV7-2 to TRBJ1-6, with 9 nucleotides matching TRBD1. V lost 0 bases and J lost 5; bases outside the gene matches: 2. The CDR3 consists of 16 residues. Germline V gene lookup returns CDR1 SGHTA and CDR2 FQGNSA. The CDR3 DNA follows: TGTGCCAGCAGCTTAGCCGGACAGGGGAATAATTCACCCCTCCACTTT. Encoded protein: CASSLAGQGNNSPLHF.

This clone occurred a few times. This chain connects TRBV7-7 to TRBJ2-2; D call uncertain. Per germline, CDR1 SSHAT and CDR2 FNYEAQ (reference sequence). V gave up 1 base and J gave up 3 bases, with 3 bases separating them. CDR3 length equals 13 residues. The CDR3 here is CASSLVDTGELFF. The CDR3 nucleotides read TGTGCCAGCAGCTTAGTAGACACCGGGGAGCTGTTTTTT.

This rearrangement joins TRBV11-3 to TRBJ2-2; tentative D call: TRBD1 (5 bases). The ends were cut back, 5 bases at V and 0 bases at J, with 16 bases in the middle. The CDR3 sequence is 17 residues long. In germline, CDR1 is SGHNT, CDR2 YENEEA. The DNA for the CDR3 is TGTGCCAGCAGCCCAAAAACAGGCTTCGCGAACACCGGGGAGCTGTTTTTT. Its translation: CASSPKTGFANTGELFF.

The CDR3 DNA sequence: TGCGCCAGCAGTGAGCACCACAGGGGACAAGCCTACGAGCAGTACTTC. Protein: CASSEHHRGQAYEQYF. The V call is TRBV10-2, the J call TRBJ2-7; 7 nucleotides agree with TRBD1. Germline assignment: CDR1 WSHSY and CDR2 SAAADI. V was clipped by 2 bases and J by 2 bases; unmatched bases: 9. This CDR3 is 16 amino acids long.

This rearrangement joins TRBV28 to TRBJ2-7; 8 bases agree with TRBD1. This CDR3 has 19 residues. V was pared by 6 bases and J by 2 bases, with 21 bases of the junction left unmatched. CDR1 is MDHEN, CDR2 SYDVKM, per germline. The CDR3 nucleotides read TGTGCCAGCAGCGCCCGGCGCAGGGGGCCCGGATTTCGGCCCTACGAGCAGTACTTC. This codes for CASSARRRGPGFRPYEQYF.

The rearrangement links TRBV5-1 to TRBJ2-3; TRBD1 aligns across 8 bases. Germline CDR1 SGHRS, CDR2 YFSETQ. CDR3 length: 15 amino acids. V lost 4 bases and J lost 3; bases outside the gene matches: 7. CDR3 protein: CASSPRGRGTDTQYF. The CDR3 DNA reads as TGCGCCAGCAGCCCCAGGGGGCGAGGGACAGATACGCAGTATTTT.

J is TRBJ1-5 and V is TRBV10-1; D unclear. Looked up from germline, CDR1 is WNHNN and CDR2 is SYGVQD (reference sequence). V lost 3 bases, J lost 0 bases, and 15 bases lay in between. This CDR3 comprises 17 residues. In DNA, the CDR3 is TGCGCCAGCAGTGACCCCTGGGCCTGCTATAGCAATCAGCCCCAGCATTTT. This encodes CASSDPWACYSNQPQHF.

CDR3 sequence: CASSQEGRGYNEQFF. The DNA of the CDR3 is TGTGCCAGCAGCCAAGAGGGTAGGGGCTACAATGAGCAGTTCTTC. The rearrangement uses TRBV4-2 and TRBJ2-1, with a weak D call TRBD1 (5 bases). Trimming took 0 bases from V and 3 from J, leaving 9 bases between them. The CDR3 is 15 residues long. Per germline, CDR1 LGHNA and CDR2 YNFKEQ.

The chain combines TRBV19 with TRBJ1-5, with TRBD1 matching 7 bases. Germline CDR1 and CDR2: LNHDA and SQIVND (reference sequence). V was clipped by 9 bases and J by 0 bases; unmatched bases: 8. The CDR3 covers 15 residues. The DNA of the CDR3 is TGTGCCAGCGCCGGGACAGCGCATAGCAATCAGCCCCAGCATTTT. It specifies CASAGTAHSNQPQHF.

This clone was counted only a few times. V is TRBV2 and J is TRBJ1-2; tentative D call: TRBD1 (5 bases). The germline V gene has CDR1 SNHLY and CDR2 FYNNEI. This CDR3 contains 12 residues. The germline V and J ends were trimmed by 8 bases and 7 bases, with 14 bases remaining between them. In DNA, the CDR3 is TGTGCCAGCCTGGGGGGGTTTGGTGGCTACACCTTC. Translated: CASLGGFGGYTF. Filled out from reference TRBV2 and TRBJ1-2, the complete variable domain reads EPEVTQTPSHQVTQMGQEVILRCVPISNHLYFYWYRQILGQKVEFLVSFYNNEISEKSEIFDDQFSVERPDGSNFTLKIRSTKLEDSAMYFCASLGGFGGYTFGSGTRLTVV.

The chain employs TRBV23-1 and TRBJ2-7; D call uncertain. TRBV23-1 is filed as an ORF, its function uncertain. The CDR3 contains 13 residues. V was pared by 1 base and J by 2 bases, with 6 bases between. The CDR3 nucleotides are TGCGCCAGCAGTCAATTAGCACCCTACGAGCAGTACTTC. Amino acid sequence: CASSQLAPYEQYF.

In this sample, this clone turned up once. This CDR3 is CASSLGTGSQETQYF. For the CDR3, the DNA is TGTGCCAGCAGCCTCGGGACAGGGTCACAAGAGACCCAGTACTTC. The V gene is TRBV9, the J gene TRBJ2-5, with 9 bases lining up with TRBD1. The germline gives CDR1 SGDLS, CDR2 YYNGEE. Trimming cost V 4 bases and J 2 bases; bases outside gene matches: 6. This CDR3 has 15 amino acids.

The sample holds a few counts of this clone. The chain employs TRBV5-1 and TRBJ2-5, with D perhaps TRBD1 (5 bases). Per the germline V gene, CDR1 is SGHRS and CDR2 is YFSETQ. Trimming shortened V by 2 bases and J by 3 bases, and 14 bases separated the two germline ends. This CDR3 has 15 amino acids. The CDR3 spells CASSLAATEKETQYF. CDR3 sequence (DNA): TGCGCCAGCAGCTTAGCTGCGACAGAGAAAGAGACCCAGTACTTC.

V is TRBV2 and J is TRBJ1-1, with D possibly matching TRBD1 (5 bases). CDR1 SNHLY and CDR2 FYNNEI come from the germline V gene. Trimming took 2 bases from V and 5 from J, leaving 18 bases between them. This CDR3 contains 16 residues. The CDR3 nucleotides read TGTGCCAGCAGTGAACAACTACTTGTGGGGGGGACTGAAGCTTTCTTT. Translated: CASSEQLLVGGTEAFF. The full variable domain, completed using reference TRBV2 and TRBJ1-1, is EPEVTQTPSHQVTQMGQEVILRCVPISNHLYFYWYRQILGQKVEFLVSFYNNEISEKSEIFDDQFSVERPDGSNFTLKIRSTKLEDSAMYFCASSEQLLVGGTEAFFGQGTRLTVV.

This clone has only one observation. J is TRBJ2-7 and V is TRBV5-6, with 8 positions matching TRBD2. Germline trimming cut 0 bases from V and 5 bases from J; bases unmatched to any gene: 7. The CDR3 runs 15 residues. Germline V CDR1 and CDR2: SGHDT, YYEEEE. The chain's CDR3 is CASSLGGGPPHEQYF. The DNA for the CDR3 is TGTGCCAGCAGCTTGGGCGGGGGGCCACCCCACGAGCAGTACTTC.

The chain joins TRBV7-2 to TRBJ2-7; D call uncertain. Germline V gene data show CDR1 as SGHTA and CDR2 as FQGNSA. This CDR3 spans 12 amino acids. Trimming shortened V by 2 bases and J by 2 bases, and 4 bases separated the two germline ends. CDR3 nucleotide sequence: TGTGCCAGCAGCTTACCCGCCTACGAGCAGTACTTC. Residues: CASSLPAYEQYF.

This chain uses TRBV15 with TRBJ2-1; TRBD2 matches at 15 bases. CDR3 length: 21 amino acids. Germline V gene lookup returns CDR1 LNHNV and CDR2 YYDKDF (reference sequence). The trim removed 4 bases at V and 6 bases at J, leaving 19 bases unmatched. The CDR3 region is CATSKRGVAGLAGGDRNEQFF. CDR3 nucleotides: TGTGCCACCAGCAAGAGAGGAGTGGCGGGACTAGCGGGAGGCGACCGCAATGAGCAGTTCTTC.